This TCR beta chain emerged from a study of T cell responses to AZD1222 COVID-19 vaccine. For the study at large: Analysis merged second doses at about 4 or about 12 weeks.

Comment on this clone: Its antigen is not identified.

The V end was cut by 5 bases, the J end by 3 bases, with 13 bases between. Per the germline V gene, CDR1 is SEHNR and CDR2 is FQNEAQ (reference sequence). The CDR3 consists of 14 residues. Clones were read by immunoSEQ multiplex PCR, and TCRdb kept only the in-frame ones, dropping some. The table lists roughly 150,000 clones, roughly 90% of them singletons. Study-wide results and limits: Baseline antibody screening turned up just six seropositive AZD1222 recipients. Repertoires were sampled only after the peak T cell response.

The clonotype was recovered from an adult in good health. The chain carries TRBV7-9 and TRBJ1-1; the D is unclear. Material: peripheral blood, obtained on day 0 of AZD1222 vaccination. CDR3 DNA: TGTGCCAGCAGCGACCACAGTAAAGACACTGAAGCTTTCTTT. It translates to CASSDHSKDTEAFF.